This TCR beta chain was documented in a study of cytomegalovirus exposure and HLA in healthy donors. In the study overall: Of all 400 or so donors who were genotyped, around 82% belonged to the Caucasian-associated ancestry cluster.

Worth noting for this clone: As yet, its antigen is unknown.

The study's findings and limits: A likely sequencing artifact accounted for one observed cluster of highly shared sequence variants.

Germline values: CDR1 LNHDA, CDR2 SQIVND (reference sequence). V was cut by 1 base and J by 3 bases, with 9 bases left in between. This CDR3 is built from 14 residues. The PCR used 60 Vbeta and 13 Jbeta primers. Profiling relied on immunoSEQ multiplex PCR, and the TCRdb table lists in-frame clones only, not all of them. Counted here are about 180,000 clones, around 79% occurring once; the ten biggest clones make up under 0.75%. This receptor was identified in a woman in her 40s in good health and CMV-seronegative. The V call is TRBV19, the J call TRBJ1-1, with D possibly matching TRBD1 (5 bases). The sequenced sample consisted of PBMCs. CDR3 amino acids: CASSIAGWDTEAFF. The CDR3 coding sequence is TGTGCCAGTAGTATAGCAGGGTGGGACACTGAAGCTTTCTTT.